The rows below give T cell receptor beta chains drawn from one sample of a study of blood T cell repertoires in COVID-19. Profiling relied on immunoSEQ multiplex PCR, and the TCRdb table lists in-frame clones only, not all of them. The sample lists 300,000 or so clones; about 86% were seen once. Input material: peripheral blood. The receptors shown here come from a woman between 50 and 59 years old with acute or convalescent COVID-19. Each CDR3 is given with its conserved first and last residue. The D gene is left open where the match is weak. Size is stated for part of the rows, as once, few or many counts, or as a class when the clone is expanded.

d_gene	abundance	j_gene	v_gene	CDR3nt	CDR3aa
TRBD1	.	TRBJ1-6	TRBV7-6	TGTGCCAGCAGCTTAGGGACAGGGGATTCACCCCTCCACTTT	CASSLGTGDSPLHF
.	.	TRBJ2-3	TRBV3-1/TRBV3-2	TGTGCCAGCAGCCAAGGGGTGACAAGGTCAGATACGCAGTATTTT	CASSQGVTRSDTQYF
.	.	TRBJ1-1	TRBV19	TGTGCCAGTAGTACCCAAAACACTGAAGCTTTCTTT	CASSTQNTEAFF
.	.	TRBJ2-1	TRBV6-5	TGTGCCAGCAGTCCACCAGGGACTTTCAATGAGCAGTTCTTC	CASSPPGTFNEQFF
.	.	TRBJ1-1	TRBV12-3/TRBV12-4	.	CASSLGVATGTFF
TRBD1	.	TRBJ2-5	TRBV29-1	TGCAGCGTTGTGGGACAGGGAGGACAGACCCAGTACTTC	CSVVGQGGQTQYF
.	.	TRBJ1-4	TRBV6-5	TGTGCCAGCAGTTCCCTGGGCCCAACTAATGAAAAACTGTTTTTT	CASSSLGPTNEKLFF
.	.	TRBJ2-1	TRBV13	TGTGCCAGCAGCTTAATGTATGGGGGGGCGGAGAATGAGCAGTTCTTC	CASSLMYGGAENEQFF
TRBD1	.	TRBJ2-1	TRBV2	TGTGCCAGCAGGGGGGGGATCGGGACAGGGGACAATGAGCAGTTCTTC	CASRGGIGTGDNEQFF
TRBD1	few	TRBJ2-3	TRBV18	TGTGCCAGCTCACCCGGACAGGGGTCGAATACGCAGTATTTT	CASSPGQGSNTQYF
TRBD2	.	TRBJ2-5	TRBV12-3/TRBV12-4	TGTGCCAGCAGTGTAGCGGGGGGGGAGACCCAGTACTTC	CASSVAGGETQYF
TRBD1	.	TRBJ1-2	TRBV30	TGTGCCTGGAGTCGGGACAGGGGGCCGAGTGGCTACACCTTC	CAWSRDRGPSGYTF
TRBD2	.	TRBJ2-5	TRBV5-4	TGTGCCAGCAGCCCGGGGGGGGAACTAGCTTGGGAGACCCAGTACTTC	CASSPGGELAWETQYF
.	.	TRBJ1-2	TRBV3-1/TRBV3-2	TGTGCCAGCAGCCGTCAGGGGATCTATGGCTACACCTTC	CASSRQGIYGYTF
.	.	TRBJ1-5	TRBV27	TGTGCCAGCCACCGGGAGAGCAATCAGCCCCAGCATTTT	CASHRESNQPQHF
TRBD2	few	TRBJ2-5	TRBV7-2	TGTGCCAGCAGCTTAAATAGCGGGGGGGCCAGGAGGGAGACCCAGTACTTC	CASSLNSGGARRETQYF
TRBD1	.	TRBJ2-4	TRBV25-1	TGTGCCAGCAGGGACAGGGATCAAAACATTCAGTACTTC	CASRDRDQNIQYF
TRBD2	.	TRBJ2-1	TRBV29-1	TGCAGCGTAGAAAGACTAGCGGGATACAATGAGCAGTTCTTC	CSVERLAGYNEQFF
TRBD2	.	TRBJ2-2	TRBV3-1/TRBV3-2	TGTGCCAGCAGCCCGCCTTCCGGGGGGTGGACCGGGGAGCTGTTTTTT	CASSPPSGGWTGELFF
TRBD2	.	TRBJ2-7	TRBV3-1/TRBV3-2	TGTGCCAGCAGCCAACCAAGCGGGAGTAAGCAGTACTTC	CASSQPSGSKQYF
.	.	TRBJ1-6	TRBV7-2	TGTGCCAGCAGCTTTCAGGGAAATTCACCCCTCCACTTT	CASSFQGNSPLHF
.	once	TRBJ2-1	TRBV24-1	TGTGCCATCCGAGGGACTGGAGATTACAATGAGCAGTTCTTC	CAIRGTGDYNEQFF
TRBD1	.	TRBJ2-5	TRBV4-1	TGCGCCAGCAGCCAAGATGGGATAGGTAGACAGGGGGCAGAGACCCAGTACTTC	CASSQDGIGRQGAETQYF